Each of the 4 T cell receptor beta chains below was sequenced from the same sample in a study of CD8 T cells in Susac syndrome. A quantity of about 0.45 to 1 ug RNA underwent reverse transcription using random hexamers. TCRdb ran MiXCR on the immunoSEQ multiplex PCR reads and lists one entry per CDR3 protein. Here the sample spans over 120,000 distinct CDR3 sequences, roughly 94% being singletons. The sample consisted of CD4+ T cells from PBMCs. The receptors come from a human donor in good health.

This clonotype was counted once. The CDR3 sequence is CAWSAQGGQPQHF. CDR3 sequence (DNA): TGTGCCTGGAGTGCTCAGGGAGGGCAGCCCCAGCATTTT. The chain employs TRBV30 and TRBJ1-5; weak D call: TRBD1 (5 bases). The V gene lost 1 base and the J gene lost 7 bases, with 11 bases spanning the gap. The CDR3 runs 13 residues. From germline, CDR1 is GTSNPN and CDR2 SVGIG (reference sequence).

V is TRBV2 and J is TRBJ1-2; D ambiguous. V lost 3 bases and J 8 bases, leaving 4 bases between the germline ends. Per the germline V gene, CDR1 is SNHLY and CDR2 is FYNNEI. There are 10 residues in the CDR3. The CDR3 protein is CASSEEGYTF. The CDR3 bases are TGTGCCAGCAGTGAGGAAGGCTACACCTTC.

This chain connects TRBV30 to TRBJ1-5; D uncertain. CDR1 is GTSNPN, CDR2 SVGIG, per germline (reference sequence). Trimming took 3 bases from V and 0 from J, leaving 6 bases between them. The CDR3 covers 13 residues. In DNA, the CDR3 is TGTGCCTGGAGCGTAAATAGCAATCAGCCCCAGCATTTT. Amino acid sequence: CAWSVNSNQPQHF.

V is TRBV29-1 and J is TRBJ2-1; 10 bases are a match to TRBD1. The V gene end was trimmed by 1 base and the J gene end by 5 bases; junction bases not matched to a gene: 5. Germline V gene sequence: CDR1 SQVTM, CDR2 ANQGSEA. The CDR3 consists of 15 residues. CDR3 region: CSVEVGQGPNNEQFF. CDR3 in DNA: TGCAGCGTTGAAGTGGGACAGGGGCCCAACAATGAGCAGTTCTTC.